The T cell receptor (beta chain) described here comes from a study of blood T cells in healthy people across ages. Study conclusions and caveats: Diversity figures derived from one million T cells were judged to underestimate the true value. Nothing was known about donor CMV status, and this possibly confounded expanded clonotype changes.

As for this clonotype: What it binds is not known.

Trimming stripped 2 bases from V and 2 bases from J, with 10 bases between. The CDR3 runs 16 residues. PCR was performed a second time for about 6 to 12 cycles using a sample-barcoded 5' primer and a J-beta primer mix. The authors tagged each cDNA molecule using a template-switch adaptor with 12 random nucleotides. TCRdb fed the 5' RACE reads into MiXCR, producing one record per CDR3 protein. The sample gives around 900,000 distinct CDR3 sequences, 25% to 35% of which show up once; roughly 17% is in the top ten. This receptor was obtained from a woman of 80 years or more in good health. Sequenced: blood. This chain connects TRBV12-3 or TRBV12-4 to TRBJ2-6; TRBD1 is a possible D gene (6 bases). The CDR3 sequence is CASSLRRQAGANVLTF. As DNA, the CDR3 is TGTGCCAGCAGTTTACGCCGACAGGCTGGGGCCAACGTCCTGACTTTC.